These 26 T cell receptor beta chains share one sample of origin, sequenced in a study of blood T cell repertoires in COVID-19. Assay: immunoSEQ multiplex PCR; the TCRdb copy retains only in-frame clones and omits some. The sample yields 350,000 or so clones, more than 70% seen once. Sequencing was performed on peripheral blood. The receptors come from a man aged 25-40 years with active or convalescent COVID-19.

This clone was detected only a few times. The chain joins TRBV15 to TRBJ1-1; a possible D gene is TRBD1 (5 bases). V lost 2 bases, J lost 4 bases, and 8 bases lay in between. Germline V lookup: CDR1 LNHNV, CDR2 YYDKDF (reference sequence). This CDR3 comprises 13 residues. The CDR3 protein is CATSRTGATEAFF. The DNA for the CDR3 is TGTGCCACCAGCAGAACAGGCGCCACTGAAGCTTTCTTT.

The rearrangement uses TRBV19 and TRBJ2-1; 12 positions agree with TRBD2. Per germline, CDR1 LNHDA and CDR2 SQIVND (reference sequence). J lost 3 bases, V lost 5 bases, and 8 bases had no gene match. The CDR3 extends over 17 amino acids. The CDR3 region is CASSSLGLAGFYNEQFF. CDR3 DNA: TGTGCCAGTAGTTCCCTCGGACTAGCGGGATTCTACAATGAGCAGTTCTTC. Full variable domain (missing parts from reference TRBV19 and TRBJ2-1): DGGITQSPKYLFRKEGQNVTLSCEQNLNHDAMYWYRQDPGQGLRLIYYSQIVNDFQKGDIAEGYSVSREKKESFPLTVTSAQKNPTAFYLCASSSLGLAGFYNEQFFGPGTRLTVL.

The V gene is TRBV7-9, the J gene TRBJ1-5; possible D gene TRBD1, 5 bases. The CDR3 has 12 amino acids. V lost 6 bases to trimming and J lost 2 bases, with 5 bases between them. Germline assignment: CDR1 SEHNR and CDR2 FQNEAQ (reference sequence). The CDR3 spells CASRGGNQPQHF. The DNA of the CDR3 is TGTGCCAGCAGAGGGGGCAATCAGCCCCAGCATTTT.

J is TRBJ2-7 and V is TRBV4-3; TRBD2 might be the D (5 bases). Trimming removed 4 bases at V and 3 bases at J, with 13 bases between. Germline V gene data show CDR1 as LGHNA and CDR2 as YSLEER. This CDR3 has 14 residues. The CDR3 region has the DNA TGCGCCAGCAGCCGGGGTACGGGATTCTACGAGCAGTACTTC. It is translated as CASSRGTGFYEQYF.

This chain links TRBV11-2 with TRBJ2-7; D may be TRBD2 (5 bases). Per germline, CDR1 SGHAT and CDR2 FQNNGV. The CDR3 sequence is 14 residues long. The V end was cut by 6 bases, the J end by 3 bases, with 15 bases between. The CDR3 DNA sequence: TGTGCCAGCAGTCCGGGGTATCCGGGCTACGAGCAGTACTTC. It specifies CASSPGYPGYEQYF.

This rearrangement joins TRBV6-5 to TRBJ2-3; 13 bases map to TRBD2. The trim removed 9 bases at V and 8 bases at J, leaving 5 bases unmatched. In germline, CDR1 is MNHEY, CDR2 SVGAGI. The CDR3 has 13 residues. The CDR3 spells CASTTSGRSTQYF. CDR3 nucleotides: TGTGCCAGTACGACTAGCGGGAGGAGTACGCAGTATTTT.

The CDR3 loop reads CASSIPASEDTQYF. The DNA for the CDR3 is TGTGCCAGTAGTATTCCCGCTAGCGAAGATACGCAGTATTTT. V is TRBV19 and J is TRBJ2-3; maybe TRBD2 (6 bases). Trimming took off 3 bases at V and 5 bases at J, with 12 bases between the two ends. This CDR3 spans 14 amino acids. The germline CDR1 and CDR2 sequences are LNHDA and SQIVND (reference sequence).

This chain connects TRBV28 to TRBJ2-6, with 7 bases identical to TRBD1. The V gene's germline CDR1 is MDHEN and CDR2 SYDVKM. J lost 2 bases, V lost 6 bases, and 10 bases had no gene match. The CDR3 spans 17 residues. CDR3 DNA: TGTGCCAGCAGCTCCCGACAGGGTTTAACTGGGGCCAACGTCCTGACTTTC. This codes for CASSSRQGLTGANVLTF.

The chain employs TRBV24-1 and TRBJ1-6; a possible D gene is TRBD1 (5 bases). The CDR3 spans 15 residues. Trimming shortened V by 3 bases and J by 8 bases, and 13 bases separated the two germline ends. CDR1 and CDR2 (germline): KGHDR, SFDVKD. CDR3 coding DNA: TGTGCCACCAGTGATGGGGGGACCCTGGATTCACCCCTCCACTTT. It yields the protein CATSDGGTLDSPLHF.

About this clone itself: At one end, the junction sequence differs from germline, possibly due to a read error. CDR3 nucleotides: TGCGCCAGCAGTCAAGTGCAGGGGGTCCCCTACGAGCAGTACTTC. Translated: CASSQVQGVPYEQYF. The gene calls are TRBV4-3 and TRBJ2-7; 7 bases are a match to TRBD1. CDR1 and CDR2 from the germline V gene are LGHNA and YSLEER. The CDR3 contains 15 residues.

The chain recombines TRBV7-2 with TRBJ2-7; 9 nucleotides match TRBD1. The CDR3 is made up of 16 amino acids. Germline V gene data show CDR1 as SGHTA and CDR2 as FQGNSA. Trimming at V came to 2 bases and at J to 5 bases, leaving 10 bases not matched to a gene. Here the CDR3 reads CASSLSRTGQGHEQYF. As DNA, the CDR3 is TGTGCCAGCAGCTTAAGCCGAACGGGACAGGGCCACGAGCAGTACTTC.

The CDR3 loop is CASSPMTERTDTQYF. CDR3 nucleotide sequence: TGTGCCAGCTCACCAATGACGGAGCGCACAGATACGCAGTATTTT. The chain uses TRBV18 and TRBJ2-3; no clear D gene. Per germline, CDR1 KGHSH and CDR2 LQKENI. V lost 2 bases and J 1 base, leaving 10 bases between the germline ends. CDR3 length: 15 amino acids.

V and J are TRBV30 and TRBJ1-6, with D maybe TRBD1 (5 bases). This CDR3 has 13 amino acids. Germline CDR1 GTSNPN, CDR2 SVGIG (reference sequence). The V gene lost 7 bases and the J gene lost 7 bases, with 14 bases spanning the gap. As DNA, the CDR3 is TGTGCCTTCGCCGGGACTACGAATTCACCCCTCCACTTT. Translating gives CAFAGTTNSPLHF.

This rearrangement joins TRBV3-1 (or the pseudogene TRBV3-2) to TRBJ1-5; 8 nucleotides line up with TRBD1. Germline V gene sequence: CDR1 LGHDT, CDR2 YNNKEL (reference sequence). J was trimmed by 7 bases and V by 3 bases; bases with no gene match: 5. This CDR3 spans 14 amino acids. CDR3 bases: TGTGCCAGCAGCCACAGGGGGCGAGACCAGCCCCAGCATTTT. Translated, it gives CASSHRGRDQPQHF.

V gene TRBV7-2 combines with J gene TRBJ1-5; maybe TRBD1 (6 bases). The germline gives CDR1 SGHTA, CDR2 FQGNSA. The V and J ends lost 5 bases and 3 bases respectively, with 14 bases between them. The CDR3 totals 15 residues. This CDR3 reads CASSPRGGYNQPQHF. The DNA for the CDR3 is TGTGCCAGCAGCCCGAGAGGGGGATACAATCAGCCCCAGCATTTT.

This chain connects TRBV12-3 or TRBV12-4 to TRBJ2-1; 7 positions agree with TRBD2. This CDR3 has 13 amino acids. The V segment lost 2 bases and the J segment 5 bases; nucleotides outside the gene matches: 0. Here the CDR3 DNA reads TGTGCCAGCAGTTTACTAGCGGACAATGAGCAGTTCTTC. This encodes CASSLLADNEQFF.

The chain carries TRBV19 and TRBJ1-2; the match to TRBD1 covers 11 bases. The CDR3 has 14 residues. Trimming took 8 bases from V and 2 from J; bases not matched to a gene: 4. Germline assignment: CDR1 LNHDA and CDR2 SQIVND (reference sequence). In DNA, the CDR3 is TGTGCCAGTGAAGGACAGGGGGCGAACTATGGCTACACCTTC. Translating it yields CASEGQGANYGYTF.

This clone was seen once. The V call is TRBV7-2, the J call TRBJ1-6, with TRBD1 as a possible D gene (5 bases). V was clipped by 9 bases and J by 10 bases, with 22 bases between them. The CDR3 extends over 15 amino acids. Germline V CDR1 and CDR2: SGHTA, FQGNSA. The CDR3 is CASRWRPGGDSPLHF. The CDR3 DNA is TGTGCCAGTAGGTGGCGGCCCGGGGGAGACTCACCCCTCCACTTT.

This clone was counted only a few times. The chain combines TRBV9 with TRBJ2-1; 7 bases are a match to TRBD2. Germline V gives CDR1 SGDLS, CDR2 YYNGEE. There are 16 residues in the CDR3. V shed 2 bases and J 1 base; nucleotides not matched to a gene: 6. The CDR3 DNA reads TGTGCCAGCAGCGTGGGCGGGAGCCTTTCCTACAATGAGCAGTTCTTC. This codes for CASSVGGSLSYNEQFF.

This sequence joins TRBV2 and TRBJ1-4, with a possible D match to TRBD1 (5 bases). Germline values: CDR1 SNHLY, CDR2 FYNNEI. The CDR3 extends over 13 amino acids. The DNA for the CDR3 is TGTGCGTCGGAACAGGAAGTCAAATGGGGAATGTTTTTT. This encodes CASEQEVKWGMFF.

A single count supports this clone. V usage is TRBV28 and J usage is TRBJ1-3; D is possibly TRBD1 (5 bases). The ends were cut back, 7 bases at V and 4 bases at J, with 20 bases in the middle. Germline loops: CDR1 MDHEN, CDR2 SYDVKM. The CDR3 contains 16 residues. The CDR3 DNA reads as TGTGCCAGCATCACACCCCCCGTGGCAGGGGGAAACACCATATATTTT. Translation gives CASITPPVAGGNTIYF.

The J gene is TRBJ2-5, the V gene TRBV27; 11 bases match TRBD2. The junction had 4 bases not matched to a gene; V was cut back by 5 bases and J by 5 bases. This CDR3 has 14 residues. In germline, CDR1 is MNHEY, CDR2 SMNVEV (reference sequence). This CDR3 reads CASSPTSGEETQYF. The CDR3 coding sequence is TGTGCCAGCAGTCCGACTAGCGGGGAGGAGACCCAGTACTTC.

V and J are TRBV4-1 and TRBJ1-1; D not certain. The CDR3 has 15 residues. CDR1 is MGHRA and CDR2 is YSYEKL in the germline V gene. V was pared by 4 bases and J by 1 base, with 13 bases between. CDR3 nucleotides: TGCGCCAGCAGCCCCAAAAGAGGAGGGAACACTGAAGCTTTCTTT. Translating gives CASSPKRGGNTEAFF.

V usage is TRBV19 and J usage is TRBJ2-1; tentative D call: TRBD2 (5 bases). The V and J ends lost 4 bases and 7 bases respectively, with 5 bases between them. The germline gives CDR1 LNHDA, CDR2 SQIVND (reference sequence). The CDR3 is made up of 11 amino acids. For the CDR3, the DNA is TGTGCCAGTAGTAAGCGGAATGAGCAGTTCTTC. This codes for CASSKRNEQFF.

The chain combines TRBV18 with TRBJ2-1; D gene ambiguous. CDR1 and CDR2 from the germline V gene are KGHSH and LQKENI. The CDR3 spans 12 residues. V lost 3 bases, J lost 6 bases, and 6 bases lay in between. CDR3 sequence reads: CASSPASNEQFF. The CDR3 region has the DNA TGTGCCAGCTCACCGGCCAGCAATGAGCAGTTCTTC.

CDR3 sequence (DNA): TGTGCCAGCACATACGGTCCCTCCACCCTCCACTTT. It yields the protein CASTYGPSTLHF. V usage is TRBV12-3 or TRBV12-4 and J usage is TRBJ1-6; D not certain. CDR3 length equals 12 residues. Trimming took off 7 bases at V and 14 bases at J, with 15 bases between the two ends.